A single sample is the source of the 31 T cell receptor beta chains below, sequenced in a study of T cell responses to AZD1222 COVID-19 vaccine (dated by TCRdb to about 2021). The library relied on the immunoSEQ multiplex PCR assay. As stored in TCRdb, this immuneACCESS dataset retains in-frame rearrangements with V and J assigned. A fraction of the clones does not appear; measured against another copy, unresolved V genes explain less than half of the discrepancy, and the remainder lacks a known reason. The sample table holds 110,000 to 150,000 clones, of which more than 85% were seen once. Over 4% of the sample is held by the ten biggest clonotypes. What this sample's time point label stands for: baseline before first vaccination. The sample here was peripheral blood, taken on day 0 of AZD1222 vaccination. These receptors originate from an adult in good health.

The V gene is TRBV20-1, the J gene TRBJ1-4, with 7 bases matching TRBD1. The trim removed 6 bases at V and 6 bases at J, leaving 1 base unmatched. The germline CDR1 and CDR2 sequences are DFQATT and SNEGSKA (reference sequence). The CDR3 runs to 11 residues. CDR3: CSATGDEKLFF. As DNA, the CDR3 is TGCAGTGCCACAGGGGATGAAAAACTGTTTTTT.

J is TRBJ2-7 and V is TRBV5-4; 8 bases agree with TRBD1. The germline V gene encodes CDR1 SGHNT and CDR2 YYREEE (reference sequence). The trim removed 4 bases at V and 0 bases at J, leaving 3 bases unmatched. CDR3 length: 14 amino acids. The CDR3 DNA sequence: TGTGCCAGCAGCCGGGGACAGGACTCCTACGAGCAGTACTTC. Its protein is CASSRGQDSYEQYF.

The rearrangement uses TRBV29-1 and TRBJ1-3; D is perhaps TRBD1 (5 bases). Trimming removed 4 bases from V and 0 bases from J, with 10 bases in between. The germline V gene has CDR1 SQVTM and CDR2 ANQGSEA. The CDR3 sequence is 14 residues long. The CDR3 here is CSVAAQDSGNTIYF. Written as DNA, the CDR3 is TGCAGCGTTGCCGCACAGGACTCTGGAAACACCATATATTTT.

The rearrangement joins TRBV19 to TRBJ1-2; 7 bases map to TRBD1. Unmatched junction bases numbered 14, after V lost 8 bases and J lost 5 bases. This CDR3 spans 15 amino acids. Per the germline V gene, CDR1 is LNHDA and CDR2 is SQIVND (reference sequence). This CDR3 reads CASGRDREGGYGYTF. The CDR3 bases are TGTGCCAGTGGGAGAGACAGGGAGGGAGGGTATGGCTACACCTTC.

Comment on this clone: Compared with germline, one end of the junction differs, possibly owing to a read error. In DNA form, the CDR3 reads TGTGCTAGCAGCTCCGGACTAGCGGGAGCGTTGGGTGAGCAGTTCTTC. This sequence encodes CASSSGLAGALGEQFF. This rearrangement joins TRBV7-7 to TRBJ2-1; TRBD2 matches 13 bases. CDR3 size: 16 residues. Germline-derived CDR1 and CDR2 are SSHAT and FNYEAQ (reference sequence). Full variable domain (missing parts from reference TRBV7-7 and TRBJ2-1): GAGVSQSPRYKVTKRGQDVTLRCDPISSHATLYWYQQALGQGPEFLTYFNYEAQPDKSGLPSDRFSAERPEGSISTLTIQRTEQRDSAMYRCASSSGLAGALGEQFFGPGTRLTVL.

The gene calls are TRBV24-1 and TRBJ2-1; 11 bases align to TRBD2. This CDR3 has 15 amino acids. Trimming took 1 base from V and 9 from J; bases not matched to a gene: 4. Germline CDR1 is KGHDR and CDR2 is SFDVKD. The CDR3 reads CATSDFTSGRREQFF. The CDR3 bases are TGTGCCACCAGTGATTTTACTAGCGGGAGACGTGAGCAGTTCTTC.

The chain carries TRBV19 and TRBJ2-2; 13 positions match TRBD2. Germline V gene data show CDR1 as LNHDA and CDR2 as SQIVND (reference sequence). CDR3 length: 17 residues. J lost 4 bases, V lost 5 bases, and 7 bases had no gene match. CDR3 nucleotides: TGTGCCAGTAGTTCCCCCGGACTAGCGGGAGCCACCGGGGAGCTGTTTTTT. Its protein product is CASSSPGLAGATGELFF. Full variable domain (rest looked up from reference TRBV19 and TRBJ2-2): DGGITQSPKYLFRKEGQNVTLSCEQNLNHDAMYWYRQDPGQGLRLIYYSQIVNDFQKGDIAEGYSVSREKKESFPLTVTSAQKNPTAFYLCASSSPGLAGATGELFFGEGSRLTVL.

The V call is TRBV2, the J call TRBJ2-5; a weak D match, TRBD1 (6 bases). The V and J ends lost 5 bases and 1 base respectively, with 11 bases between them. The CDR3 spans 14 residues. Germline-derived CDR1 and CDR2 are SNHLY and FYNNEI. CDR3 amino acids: CASSTDRSQETQYF. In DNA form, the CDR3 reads TGTGCCAGCAGTACCGACAGGTCCCAAGAGACCCAGTACTTC.

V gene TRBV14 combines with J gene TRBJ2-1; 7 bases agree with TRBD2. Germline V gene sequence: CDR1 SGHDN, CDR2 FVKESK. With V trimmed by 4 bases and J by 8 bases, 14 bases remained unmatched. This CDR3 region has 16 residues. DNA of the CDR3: TGTGCCAGCAGCCGGCACCGGACCGGACTAGTCGATGAGCAGTTCTTC. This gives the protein CASSRHRTGLVDEQFF. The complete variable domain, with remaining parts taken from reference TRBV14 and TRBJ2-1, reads EAGVTQFPSHSVIEKGQTVTLRCDPISGHDNLYWYRRVMGKEIKFLLHFVKESKQDESGMPNNRFLAERTGGTYSTLKVQPAELEDSGVYFCASSRHRTGLVDEQFFGPGTRLTVL.

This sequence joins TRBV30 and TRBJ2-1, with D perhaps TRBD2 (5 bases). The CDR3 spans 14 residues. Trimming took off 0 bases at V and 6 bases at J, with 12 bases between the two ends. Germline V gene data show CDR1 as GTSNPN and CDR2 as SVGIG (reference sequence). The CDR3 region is CAWSVTPSSNEQFF. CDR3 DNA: TGTGCCTGGAGTGTAACCCCTAGCAGCAATGAGCAGTTCTTC.

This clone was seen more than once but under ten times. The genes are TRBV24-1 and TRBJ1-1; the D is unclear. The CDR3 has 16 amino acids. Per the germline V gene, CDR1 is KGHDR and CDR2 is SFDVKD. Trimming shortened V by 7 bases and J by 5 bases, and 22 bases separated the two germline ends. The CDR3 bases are TGTGCCACCAGCCTCGGGAGCAAAGGCAGCGGGACTGAAGCTTTCTTT. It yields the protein CATSLGSKGSGTEAFF.

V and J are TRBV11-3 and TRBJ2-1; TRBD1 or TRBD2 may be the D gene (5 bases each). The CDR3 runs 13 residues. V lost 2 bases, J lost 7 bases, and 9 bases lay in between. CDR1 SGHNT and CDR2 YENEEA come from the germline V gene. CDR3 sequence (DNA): TGTGCCAGCAGCTTAAGAGGGGAAAATGAGCAGTTCTTC. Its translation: CASSLRGENEQFF.

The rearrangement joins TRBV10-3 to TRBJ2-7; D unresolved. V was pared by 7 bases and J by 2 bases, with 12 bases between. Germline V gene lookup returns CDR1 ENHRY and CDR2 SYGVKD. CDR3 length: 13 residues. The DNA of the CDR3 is TGTGCCATCAAAGATCGGCAGACCTACGAGCAGTACTTC. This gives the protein CAIKDRQTYEQYF.

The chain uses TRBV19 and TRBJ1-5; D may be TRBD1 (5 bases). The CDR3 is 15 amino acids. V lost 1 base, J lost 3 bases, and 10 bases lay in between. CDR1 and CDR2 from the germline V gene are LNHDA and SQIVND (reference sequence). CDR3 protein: CASSIAGGYNQPQHF. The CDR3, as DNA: TGTGCCAGTAGTATAGCCGGGGGTTACAATCAGCCCCAGCATTTT.

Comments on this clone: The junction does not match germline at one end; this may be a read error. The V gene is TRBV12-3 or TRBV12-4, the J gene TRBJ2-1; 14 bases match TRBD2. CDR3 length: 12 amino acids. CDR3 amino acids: CARPGLAGVAVF. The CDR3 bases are TGTGCCAGACCGGGACTAGCGGGAGTCGCGGTCTTC.

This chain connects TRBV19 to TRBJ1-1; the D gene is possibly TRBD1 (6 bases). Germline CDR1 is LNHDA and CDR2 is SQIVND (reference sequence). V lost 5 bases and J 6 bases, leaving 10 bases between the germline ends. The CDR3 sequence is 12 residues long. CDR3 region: CASSPRQAEAFF. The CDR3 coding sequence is TGTGCCAGTAGTCCACGACAGGCTGAAGCTTTCTTT.

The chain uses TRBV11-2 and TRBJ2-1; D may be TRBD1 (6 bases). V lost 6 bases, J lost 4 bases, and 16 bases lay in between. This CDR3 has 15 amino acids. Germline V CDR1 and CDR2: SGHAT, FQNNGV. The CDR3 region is CASSFSGVAYNEQFF. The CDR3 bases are TGTGCCAGCAGTTTCTCAGGGGTGGCGTACAATGAGCAGTTCTTC.

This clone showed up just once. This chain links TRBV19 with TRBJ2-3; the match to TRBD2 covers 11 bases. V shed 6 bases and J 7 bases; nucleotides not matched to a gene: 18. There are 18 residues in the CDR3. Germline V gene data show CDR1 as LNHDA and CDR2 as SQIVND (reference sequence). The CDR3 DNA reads TGTGCCAGTAGCCAACTAGCGGGAGTCCCCCGGGTCTTCAATACGCAGTATTTT. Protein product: CASSQLAGVPRVFNTQYF.

CDR3 sequence: CASSLRALVWNNEQFF. CDR3 bases: TGCGCCAGCAGCTTGAGGGCCCTAGTATGGAACAATGAGCAGTTCTTC. The V and J genes are TRBV5-1 and TRBJ2-1, with D uncertain. Germline CDR1 and CDR2: SGHRS and YFSETQ. The CDR3 runs to 16 residues. The V and J ends lost 1 base and 5 bases respectively, with 16 bases between them.

The CDR3 sequence is CASSPPREGGEQYF. The CDR3 bases are TGTGCCAGCAGTCCCCCCAGGGAGGGAGGCGAGCAGTACTTC. V usage is TRBV28 and J usage is TRBJ2-7; 7 bases line up with TRBD2. CDR1 and CDR2 from the germline V gene are MDHEN and SYDVKM. The CDR3 has 14 amino acids. J lost 6 bases, V lost 5 bases, and 10 bases had no gene match.

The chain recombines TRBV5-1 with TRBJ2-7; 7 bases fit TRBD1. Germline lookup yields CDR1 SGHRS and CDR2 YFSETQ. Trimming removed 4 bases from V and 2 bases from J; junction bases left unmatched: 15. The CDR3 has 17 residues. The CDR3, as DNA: TGCGCCAGCAGCCCCATCGGGACAGCCACCCCGACCTACGAGCAGTACTTC. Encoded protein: CASSPIGTATPTYEQYF. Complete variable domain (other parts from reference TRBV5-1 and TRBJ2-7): KAGVTQTPRYLIKTRGQQVTLSCSPISGHRSVSWYQQTPGQGLQFLFEYFSETQRNKGNFPGRFSGRQFSNSRSEMNVSTLELGDSALYLCASSPIGTATPTYEQYFGPGTRLTVT.

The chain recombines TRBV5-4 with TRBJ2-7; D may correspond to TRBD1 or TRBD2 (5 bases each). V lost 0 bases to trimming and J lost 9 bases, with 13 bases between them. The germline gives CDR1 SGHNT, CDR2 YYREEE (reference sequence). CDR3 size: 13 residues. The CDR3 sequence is CASSLDRGGGQYF. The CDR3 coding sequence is TGTGCCAGCAGCTTGGACCGCGGTGGGGGGCAGTACTTC.

The CDR3 reads CASSLGGRDDWYF. The DNA of the CDR3 is TGTGCCAGCAGCTTAGGCGGGAGAGACGATTGGTACTTC. This sequence joins TRBV11-1 and TRBJ2-7; 7 nucleotides line up with TRBD2. This CDR3 has 13 residues. V lost 1 base and J lost 12; bases outside the gene matches: 9. CDR1 is SGHAT, CDR2 FQDESV, per germline (reference sequence). The full variable domain, its missing parts supplied by reference TRBV11-1 and TRBJ2-7, is EAEVAQSPRYKITEKSQAVAFWCDPISGHATLYWYRQILGQGPELLVQFQDESVVDDSQLPKDRFSAERLKGVDSTLKIQPAELGDSAMYLCASSLGGRDDWYFGPGTRLTVT.

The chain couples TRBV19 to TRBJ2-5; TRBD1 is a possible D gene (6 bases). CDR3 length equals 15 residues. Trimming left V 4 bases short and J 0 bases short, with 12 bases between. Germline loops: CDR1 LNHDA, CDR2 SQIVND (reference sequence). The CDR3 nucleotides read TGTGCCAGTAGTACCAACAGGGCCAACCAAGAGACCCAGTACTTC. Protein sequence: CASSTNRANQETQYF.

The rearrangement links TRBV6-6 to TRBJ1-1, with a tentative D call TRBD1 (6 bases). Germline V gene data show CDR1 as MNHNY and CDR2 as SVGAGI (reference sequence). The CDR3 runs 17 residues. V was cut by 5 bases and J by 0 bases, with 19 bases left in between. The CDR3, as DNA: TGTGCCAGCAGTCGATCCAACAGGGACTACATGAACACTGAAGCTTTCTTT. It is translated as CASSRSNRDYMNTEAFF.

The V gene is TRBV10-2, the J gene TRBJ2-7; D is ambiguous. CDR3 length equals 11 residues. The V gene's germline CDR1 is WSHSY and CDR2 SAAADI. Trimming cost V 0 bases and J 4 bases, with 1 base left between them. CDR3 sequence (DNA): TGCGCCAGCAGTGAGTCATACGAGCAGTACTTC. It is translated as CASSESYEQYF.

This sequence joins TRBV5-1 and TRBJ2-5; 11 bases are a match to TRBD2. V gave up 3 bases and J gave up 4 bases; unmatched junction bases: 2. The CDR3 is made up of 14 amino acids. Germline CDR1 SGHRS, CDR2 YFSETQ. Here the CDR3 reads CASSSLAGVETQYF. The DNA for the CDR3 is TGCGCCAGCAGCTCACTAGCGGGAGTAGAGACCCAGTACTTC.

The CDR3 spells CASSRRRASGGGEQFF. The CDR3 nucleotides read TGTGCCAGTAGTAGGAGGCGGGCTAGCGGGGGGGGCGAGCAGTTCTTC. The chain employs TRBV19 and TRBJ2-1, with 12 bases aligning to TRBD2. Trimming took 4 bases from V and 10 from J; bases not matched to a gene: 11. Germline V CDR1 and CDR2: LNHDA, SQIVND (reference sequence). CDR3 size: 16 residues.

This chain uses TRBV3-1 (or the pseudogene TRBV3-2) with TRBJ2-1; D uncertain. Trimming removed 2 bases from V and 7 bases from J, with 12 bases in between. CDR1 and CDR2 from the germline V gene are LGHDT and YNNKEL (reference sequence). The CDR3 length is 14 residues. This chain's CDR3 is CASSQNILGNEQFF. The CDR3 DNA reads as TGTGCCAGCAGCCAAAACATCCTGGGGAATGAGCAGTTCTTC.

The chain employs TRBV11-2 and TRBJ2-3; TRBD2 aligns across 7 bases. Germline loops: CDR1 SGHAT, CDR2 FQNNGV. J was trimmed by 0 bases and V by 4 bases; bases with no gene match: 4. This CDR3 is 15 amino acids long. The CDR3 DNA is TGTGCCAGCAGCTCCCAGCGGGGAAGCACAGATACGCAGTATTTT. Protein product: CASSSQRGSTDTQYF.

For the CDR3, the DNA is TGTGCCAGTAGTATAGACCCGGACAGGGGCCCCAATCAGCCCCAGCATTTT. Its protein is CASSIDPDRGPNQPQHF. V gene TRBV19 combines with J gene TRBJ1-5, with TRBD1 identical over 9 bases. Germline CDR1 LNHDA, CDR2 SQIVND (reference sequence). The CDR3 runs 17 residues. V was clipped by 0 bases and J by 3 bases; unmatched bases: 6.